This T cell receptor (beta chain) was observed in a study of blood T cell repertoires in COVID-19. Study processing details: It was from reference gene primer amplification that nucleated cell counts were estimated. The table came from immunoSEQ multiplex PCR; TCRdb's copy has only in-frame clones and leaves some out. D and trimming were read from the DNA, whereas the V and J calls and clone size are those reported in that table. The data show about 260,000 clones, about 91% seen once. The study assigned cohorts using participant-reported clinical history. The source material was PBMCs or T cells enriched from blood (not recorded which). The clonotype comes from a woman in her thirties or forties with acute COVID-19.

The DNA of the CDR3 is TGTGCCAGCATCGAAGGGGTAGCGGGAGGACTGTACCAAGAGACCCAGTACTTC. Protein: CASIEGVAGGLYQETQYF. The rearrangement joins TRBV7-8 to TRBJ2-5, with 10 bases lining up with TRBD2. Germline CDR1 is SGHVS and CDR2 is FQNEAQ. Trimming removed 7 bases from V and 0 bases from J; junction bases left unmatched: 14. This CDR3 comprises 18 residues.